Presented here are 26 T cell receptor beta chains from one specimen sequenced in a study of shared clonotypes between healthy human individuals. Sequenced by immunoSEQ multiplex PCR; TCRdb stores in-frame clones only, minus some. This table holds around 330,000 clones, around 67% found once. Specimen: memory CD4+ T cells sorted from blood. This sample's subset: CD45RA-negative fraction. The receptor source for this set is a man younger than 45 in good health.

J is TRBJ2-3 and V is TRBV7-9; the match to TRBD2 covers 8 bases. Germline V gene data show CDR1 as SEHNR and CDR2 as FQNEAQ (reference sequence). The CDR3 length is 13 residues. J was trimmed by 7 bases and V by 5 bases; bases with no gene match: 5. CDR3 in amino acids: CASSASGRNTQYF. CDR3 DNA sequence: TGTGCCAGCAGCGCGAGCGGGAGAAATACGCAGTATTTT.

This clone showed up just once. CDR3 coding DNA: TGTGCCAGCTCACCACAACAAATAGAGCAGTTCTTC. This sequence encodes CASSPQQIEQFF. This rearrangement joins TRBV18 to TRBJ2-1; D unclear. The CDR3 totals 12 residues. The V and J ends lost 1 base and 10 bases respectively, with 8 bases between them. CDR1 and CDR2 from the germline V gene are KGHSH and LQKENI.

This clone has a handful of counts. The chain joins TRBV4-3 to TRBJ2-7; TRBD1 aligns across 8 bases. Losses at the gene ends were 1 base for V and 0 bases for J; bases not matched to a gene: 8. Looked up from germline, CDR1 is LGHNA and CDR2 is YSLEER. The CDR3 loop spans 17 amino acids. The CDR3 protein is CASSQARTGRGSYEQYF. The CDR3 coding sequence is TGCGCCAGCAGCCAAGCTCGGACAGGGAGAGGCTCCTACGAGCAGTACTTC.

This clone was counted a single time. The chain is built from TRBV7-8 and TRBJ1-3, with D tentatively TRBD1 (6 bases). Trimming removed 4 bases at V and 7 bases at J, with 14 bases between. The CDR3 spans 14 residues. CDR1 and CDR2 (germline): SGHVS, FQNEAQ. Here the CDR3 DNA reads TGTGCCAGCAGCTCACAGGGTTTTGGGAACACCATATATTTT. Its protein product is CASSSQGFGNTIYF. Supplemented by reference TRBV7-8 and TRBJ1-3, the full variable domain reads GAGVSQSPRYKVAKRGQDVALRCDPISGHVSLFWYQQALGQGPEFLTYFQNEAQLDKSGLPSDRFFAERPEGSVSTLKIQRTQQEDSAVYLCASSSQGFGNTIYFGEGSWLTVV.

This rearrangement joins TRBV2 to TRBJ1-5; 10 bases are shared with TRBD1. Germline V lookup: CDR1 SNHLY, CDR2 FYNNEI. The CDR3 contains 16 residues. The V gene end was trimmed by 7 bases and the J gene end by 6 bases; junction bases not matched to a gene: 12. The CDR3 loop is CASTPGQGIVSQPQHF. As DNA, the CDR3 is TGTGCCAGCACCCCGGGACAGGGGATTGTTAGTCAGCCCCAGCATTTT.

J is TRBJ1-3 and V is TRBV7-2; D possibly corresponds to TRBD1 (5 bases). CDR1 is SGHTA, CDR2 FQGNSA, per germline. CDR3 length equals 16 residues. Trimming removed 5 bases from V and 1 base from J, with 15 bases in between. The CDR3 DNA sequence: TGTGCCAGCAGCCCCTTACTCGGGGCATCTGGAAACACCATATATTTT. Translation: CASSPLLGASGNTIYF.

In this sample, this clone turned up a few times. The chain carries TRBV6-1 and TRBJ1-4; possibly TRBD1 for D (6 bases). Germline lookup yields CDR1 MNHNS and CDR2 SASEGT. CDR3 length: 14 residues. V was cut by 5 bases and J by 8 bases, with 15 bases left in between. The DNA of the CDR3 is TGTGCCAGCAGTCGGGGGCAAGTAGGCGAAAAACTGTTTTTT. It specifies CASSRGQVGEKLFF.

The chain employs TRBV6-5 and TRBJ1-2; 8 positions agree with TRBD1. Trimming at V came to 6 bases and at J to 2 bases, leaving 5 bases not matched to a gene. The CDR3 consists of 14 residues. Per germline, CDR1 MNHEY and CDR2 SVGAGI. CDR3 coding DNA: TGTGCCAGCAGACGGGACAGGCCGAACTATGGCTACACCTTC. Amino acid sequence: CASRRDRPNYGYTF.

The V call is TRBV9, the J call TRBJ1-2; no reliable D call. There are 13 residues in the CDR3. The germline V gene has CDR1 SGDLS and CDR2 YYNGEE. With 3 bases removed from V and 7 bases from J, the gap between germline ends came to 13 bases. This chain's CDR3 is CASSAALMRGYTF. The CDR3 DNA is TGTGCCAGCAGCGCAGCTCTCATGCGTGGCTACACCTTC.

The chain couples TRBV7-2 to TRBJ2-7; D not certain. This CDR3 region has 15 residues. The germline V gene has CDR1 SGHTA and CDR2 FQGNSA. The V end was cut by 2 bases, the J end by 4 bases, with 15 bases between. The CDR3 protein is CASSLSVAESYEQYF. The CDR3 DNA reads TGTGCCAGCAGCTTATCTGTAGCCGAGTCTTACGAGCAGTACTTC.

The CDR3 spells CASSVKAGGYNEQFF. CDR3 DNA: TGTGCCAGCAGCGTAAAGGCGGGAGGCTACAATGAGCAGTTCTTC. The chain recombines TRBV9 with TRBJ2-1; 8 positions agree with TRBD2. This CDR3 region has 15 residues. Per the germline V gene, CDR1 is SGDLS and CDR2 is YYNGEE. The V segment lost 1 base and the J segment 3 bases; nucleotides outside the gene matches: 3.

J is TRBJ1-5 and V is TRBV7-6; D unclear. The length of the CDR3 is 15 residues. Germline lookup yields CDR1 SGHVS and CDR2 FNYEAQ. The V end lost 9 bases, the J end lost 1 base, and 16 bases lay between the germline ends. The CDR3 region is CARGNSGKSNQPQHF. The CDR3 bases are TGTGCCAGAGGAAACTCGGGGAAAAGCAATCAGCCCCAGCATTTT.

This clone was seen just once. The chain employs TRBV28 and TRBJ2-1; 8 bases align to TRBD2. CDR3 size: 14 residues. Germline-derived CDR1 and CDR2 are MDHEN and SYDVKM. V lost 5 bases and J lost 12; bases outside the gene matches: 12. CDR3 DNA sequence: TGTGCCAGCAGTACGGGAGGGGCTTGGCTACCGCAGTTCTTC. Its translation: CASSTGGAWLPQFF.

This chain connects TRBV6-1 to TRBJ2-3; D tentatively fits TRBD1 or TRBD2 (7 bases each). The CDR3 sequence is 16 residues long. CDR1 is MNHNS, CDR2 SASEGT, per germline. Trimming took off 2 bases at V and 4 bases at J, with 16 bases between the two ends. CDR3 residues: CASSEQQGGGADTQYF. The CDR3 coding sequence is TGTGCCAGCAGTGAACAGCAGGGAGGGGGCGCAGATACGCAGTATTTT.

The V and J genes are TRBV18 and TRBJ2-2; perhaps TRBD1 as D (6 bases). Germline-derived CDR1 and CDR2 are KGHSH and LQKENI. Trimming took off 4 bases at V and 4 bases at J, with 7 bases between the two ends. This CDR3 is built from 13 residues. The CDR3 DNA follows: TGTGCCAGCTCACTGGACAGCACCGGGGAGCTGTTTTTT. It translates to CASSLDSTGELFF.

This chain uses TRBV7-6 with TRBJ2-2; 7 bases line up with TRBD1. The CDR3 covers 15 residues. From germline, CDR1 is SGHVS and CDR2 FNYEAQ. J gave up 7 bases and V 3 bases, and 8 bases lay outside the gene matches. In DNA, the CDR3 is TGTGCCAGCAGCTTTCGACAGGGTAGAAGCGGGGAGCTGTTTTTT. Residues: CASSFRQGRSGELFF.

The V gene is TRBV7-2, the J gene TRBJ2-5, with 10 bases that match TRBD1. V was clipped by 0 bases and J by 5 bases; unmatched bases: 3. The germline CDR1 and CDR2 sequences are SGHTA and FQGNSA. The CDR3 has 15 amino acids. CDR3 protein: CASSLAGTGVETQYF. CDR3 sequence (DNA): TGTGCCAGCAGCTTAGCTGGGACAGGGGTCGAGACCCAGTACTTC.

V is TRBV6-1 and J is TRBJ2-4, with TRBD2 identical over 7 bases. The V gene end was trimmed by 2 bases and the J gene end by 6 bases; junction bases not matched to a gene: 4. Germline V gene sequence: CDR1 MNHNS, CDR2 SASEGT. The CDR3 is 14 amino acids. CDR3 bases: TGTGCCAGCAGTGAAAGTTGGGGGGGAAACATTCAGTACTTC. This gives the protein CASSESWGGNIQYF.

The chain links TRBV29-1 to TRBJ2-3; TRBD2 matches 8 bases. This CDR3 has 15 residues. CDR1 SQVTM and CDR2 ANQGSEA come from the germline V gene. Trimming removed 1 base from V and 4 bases from J; junction bases left unmatched: 7. CDR3 in DNA: TGCAGCGTTGAAGGGACTAGCACAGTGGCAGATACGCAGTATTTT. It is translated as CSVEGTSTVADTQYF.

This rearrangement joins TRBV2 to TRBJ2-1; D uncertain. V shed 1 base and J shed 6 bases, with 7 bases lying between them. The CDR3 extends over 13 amino acids. Per germline, CDR1 SNHLY and CDR2 FYNNEI. Here the CDR3 DNA reads TGTGCCAGCAGTGAAGACGGACGCAATGAGCAGTTCTTC. Protein: CASSEDGRNEQFF.

This clone was seen just once. This sequence joins TRBV5-6 and TRBJ1-2; 8 bases map to TRBD1. The CDR3 runs to 13 residues. Per germline, CDR1 SGHDT and CDR2 YYEEEE. V lost 4 bases to trimming and J lost 2 bases; unmatched junction nucleotides: 1. The CDR3 DNA reads as TGTGCCAGCAGCCGACAGGGGAACTATGGCTACACCTTC. It is translated as CASSRQGNYGYTF.

By frequency in the sample, this clone is large. The CDR3 nucleotides read TGTGCCAGCAGTGATCTGGGGGGCAACTATGGCTACACCTTC. As protein: CASSDLGGNYGYTF. The V call is TRBV2, the J call TRBJ1-2; D may be TRBD1 (6 bases). The CDR3 loop spans 14 amino acids. Germline values: CDR1 SNHLY, CDR2 FYNNEI. V lost 3 bases and J 2 bases, leaving 10 bases between the germline ends.

This chain connects TRBV7-9 to TRBJ1-4; D may be TRBD1 (6 bases). The germline V gene has CDR1 SEHNR and CDR2 FQNEAQ (reference sequence). Deletions cut 6 bases from V and 7 bases from J, with 9 bases between. CDR3 length equals 12 residues. The CDR3 loop is CASRAGVEKLFF. For the CDR3, the DNA is TGTGCCAGCAGGGCAGGGGTTGAAAAACTGTTTTTT.

This clone was seen only once. The rearrangement joins TRBV28 to TRBJ2-1, with D tentatively TRBD1 (6 bases). V dropped 8 bases and J dropped 15 bases, with 23 bases sitting between them. This CDR3 contains 13 residues. CDR1 and CDR2 from the germline V gene are MDHEN and SYDVKM. In nucleotides, the CDR3 is TGTGCCAGCGGGGAACAGGGTACTAGGTGGTTGTTCTTC. This translates into CASGEQGTRWLFF.

Note on this clone: The identical CDR3 is also encoded by other nucleotide sequences in the sample. V and J are TRBV18 and TRBJ2-7, with TRBD1 matching over 8 bases. This CDR3 has 14 amino acids. V dropped 6 bases and J dropped 4; count of bases not matched to a gene: 8. The germline CDR1 and CDR2 sequences are KGHSH and LQKENI. Written as DNA, the CDR3 is TGTGCCAGCTCCCCCGGGACAGGACCTTACGAGCAGTACTTC. This encodes CASSPGTGPYEQYF.

A note on this clone: Just one base apart from a much larger clone, this may be a read error. The chain recombines TRBV10-2 with TRBJ2-1; no definite D call. V lost 2 bases and J 4 bases, leaving 9 bases between the germline ends. The length of the CDR3 is 14 residues. Germline CDR1 WSHSY, CDR2 SAAADI. CDR3 sequence reads: CASSETGNYNEQFF. The CDR3 coding sequence is TGCGCCAGCAGTGAGACTGGTAATTACAATGAGCAGTTCTTC.